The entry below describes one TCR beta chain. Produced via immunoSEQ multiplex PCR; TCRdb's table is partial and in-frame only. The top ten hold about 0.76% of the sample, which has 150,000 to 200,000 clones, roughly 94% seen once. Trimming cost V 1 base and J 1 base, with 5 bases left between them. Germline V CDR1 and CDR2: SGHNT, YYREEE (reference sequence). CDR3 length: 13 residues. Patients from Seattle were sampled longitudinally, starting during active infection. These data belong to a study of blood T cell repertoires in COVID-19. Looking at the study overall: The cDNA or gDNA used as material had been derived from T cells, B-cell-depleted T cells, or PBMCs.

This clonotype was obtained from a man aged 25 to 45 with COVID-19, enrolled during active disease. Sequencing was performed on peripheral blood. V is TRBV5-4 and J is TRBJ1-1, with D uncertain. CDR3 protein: CASSLTENTEAFF. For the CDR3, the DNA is TGTGCCAGCAGCTTGACAGAGAACACTGAAGCTTTCTTT. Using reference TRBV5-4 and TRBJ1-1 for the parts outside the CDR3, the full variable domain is ETGVTQSPTHLIKTRGQQVTLRCSSQSGHNTVSWYQQALGQGPQFIFQYYREEENGRGNFPPRFSGLQFPNYSSELNVNALELDDSALYLCASSLTENTEAFFGQGTRLTVV.